This TCR beta chain derives from a study of T cell responses to AZD1222 COVID-19 vaccine. The assay was immunoSEQ multiplex PCR, and TCRdb's table has in-frame clones only and misses some. This table has 100,000 to 150,000 clones, more than 75% appearing once. With regard to this clone: The antigen remains undetermined.

V lost 6 bases and J lost 6, with 14 bases in between. Germline V gene data show CDR1 as MDHEN and CDR2 as SYDVKM. CDR3 size: 13 residues. Study-level results: At study baseline, merely roughly 6 AZD1222 recipients were seropositive.

The clonotype was recovered from an adult who received the AZD1222 COVID-19 vaccine. Sequenced here: peripheral blood, sampled 28 days after the second AZD1222 dose. The rearrangement joins TRBV28 to TRBJ1-2, with D possibly TRBD1 on 5 matching bases. The CDR3 sequence is CASSLPVGHGYTF. CDR3 nucleotide sequence: TGTGCCAGCAGCCTACCCGTGGGGCATGGCTACACCTTC.